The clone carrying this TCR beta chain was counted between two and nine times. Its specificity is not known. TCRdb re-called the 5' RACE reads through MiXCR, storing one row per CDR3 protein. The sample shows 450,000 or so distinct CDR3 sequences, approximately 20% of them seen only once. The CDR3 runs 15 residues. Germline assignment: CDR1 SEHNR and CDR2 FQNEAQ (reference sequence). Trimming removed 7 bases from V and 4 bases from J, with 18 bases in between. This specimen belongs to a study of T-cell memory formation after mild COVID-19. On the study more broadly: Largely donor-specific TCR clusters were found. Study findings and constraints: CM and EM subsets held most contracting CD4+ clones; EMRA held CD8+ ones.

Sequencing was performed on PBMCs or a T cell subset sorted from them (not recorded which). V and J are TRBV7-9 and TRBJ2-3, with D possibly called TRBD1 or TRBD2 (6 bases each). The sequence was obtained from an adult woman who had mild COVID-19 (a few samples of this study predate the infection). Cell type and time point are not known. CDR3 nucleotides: TGTGCCAGCACCGAAGGGGGGAGCTGGGCAGATACGCAGTATTTT. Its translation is CASTEGGSWADTQYF. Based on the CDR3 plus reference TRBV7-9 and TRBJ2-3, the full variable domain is DTGVSQNPRHKITKRGQNVTFRCDPISEHNRLYWYRQTLGQGPEFLTYFQNEAQLEKSRLLSDRFSAERPKGSFSTLEIQRTEQGDSAMYLCASTEGGSWADTQYFGPGTRLTVL.